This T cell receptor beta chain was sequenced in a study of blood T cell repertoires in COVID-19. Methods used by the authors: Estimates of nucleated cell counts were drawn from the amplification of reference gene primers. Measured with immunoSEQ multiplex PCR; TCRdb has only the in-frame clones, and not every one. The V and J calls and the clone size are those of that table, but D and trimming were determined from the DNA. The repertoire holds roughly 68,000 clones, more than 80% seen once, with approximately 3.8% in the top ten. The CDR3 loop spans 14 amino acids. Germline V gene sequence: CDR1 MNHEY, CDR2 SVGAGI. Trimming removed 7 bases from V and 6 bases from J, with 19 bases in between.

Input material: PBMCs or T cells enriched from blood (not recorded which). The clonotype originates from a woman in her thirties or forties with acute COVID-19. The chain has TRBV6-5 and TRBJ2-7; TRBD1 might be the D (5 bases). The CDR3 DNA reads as TGTGCCAGCACCCTAGATGGTCTGCAGGGCGAGCAGTACTTC. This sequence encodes CASTLDGLQGEQYF.